Sequencing of this TCR beta chain was carried out in a study of shared T cell receptors in the human thymus. Sequencing used immunoSEQ multiplex PCR; TCRdb keeps in-frame clones, though not all of them. The sample carries under 850,000 clones, more than 75% recorded once. Per germline, CDR1 LNHDA and CDR2 SQIVND (reference sequence). Trimming removed 6 bases from V and 1 base from J; junction bases left unmatched: 2. This CDR3 is built from 14 residues. A further study also used this sample, focusing on human thymus T cells. From that second work: Resections removed during corrective heart surgery provided the thymus tissue used. Related research described strongly overlapping thymic repertoires in unrelated people.

Sequenced sample: thymocytes. This chain joins TRBV19 and TRBJ2-7, with 11 bases identical to TRBD1. The TCR sequence derives from a boy younger than two with a congenital heart defect. This chain's CDR3 is CASSGQGASYEQYF. CDR3 bases: TGTGCCAGTAGCGGACAGGGGGCGTCCTACGAGCAGTACTTC.